Following are 24 T cell receptor beta chains from one sample sequenced in a study of shared clonotypes between healthy human individuals. Profiled with immunoSEQ multiplex PCR; TCRdb holds only in-frame clones, not every one. The sample has more than 550,000 clones, about 91% seen once. Naive CD8 isolation took CD45RO-negative cells positively selected for CCR7 and excluded terminally differentiated effector memory CD45RA+ cells. The specimen sequenced was naive CD8+ T cells sorted from blood. All receptors derive from a man aged 25 to 40 in good health.

With respect to this clone: At one end the junction does not follow the germline gene, possibly because of a read error. The rearrangement uses TRBV5-5 and TRBJ2-5; perhaps TRBD1 as D (5 bases). The germline gives CDR1 SGHKS, CDR2 YYEKEE (reference sequence). The CDR3 loop spans 14 amino acids. The CDR3 sequence: CASSFGVGRETQYF. The DNA for the CDR3 is TGTGCCAGTAGCTTTGGGGTGGGGCGAGAGACCCAGTACTTC.

The chain employs TRBV7-9 and TRBJ2-6, with D maybe TRBD2 (5 bases). Trimming took 2 bases from V and 0 from J, leaving 11 bases between them. There are 17 residues in the CDR3. Germline values: CDR1 SEHNR, CDR2 FQNEAQ (reference sequence). CDR3 bases: TGTGCCAGCAGCTTACCCCTCGGGGTCTCTGGGGCCAACGTCCTGACTTTC. Protein: CASSLPLGVSGANVLTF. Complete variable domain (other parts from reference TRBV7-9 and TRBJ2-6): DTGVSQNPRHKITKRGQNVTFRCDPISEHNRLYWYRQTLGQGPEFLTYFQNEAQLEKSRLLSDRFSAERPKGSFSTLEIQRTEQGDSAMYLCASSLPLGVSGANVLTFGAGSRLTVL.

The genes are TRBV4-1 and TRBJ2-7, with 7 bases matching TRBD2. In germline, CDR1 is MGHRA, CDR2 YSYEKL. The CDR3 sequence is 15 residues long. The V gene end was trimmed by 7 bases and the J gene end by 1 base; junction bases not matched to a gene: 10. CDR3 in amino acids: CASTVGAGDSYEQYF. CDR3 bases: TGCGCCAGCACCGTCGGGGCGGGGGATTCCTACGAGCAGTACTTC.

The sample holds one count of this clone. The chain couples TRBV15 to TRBJ2-1; a possible D gene is TRBD2 (6 bases). Germline assignment: CDR1 LNHNV and CDR2 YYDKDF (reference sequence). The CDR3 contains 16 residues. With 0 bases removed from V and 1 base from J, the gap between germline ends came to 10 bases. CDR3: CATSRDLLASYNEQFF. For the CDR3, the DNA is TGTGCCACCAGCAGAGATTTGCTAGCGTCCTACAATGAGCAGTTCTTC.

This sequence joins TRBV6-6 and TRBJ2-1; TRBD2 aligns across 12 bases. Trimming cost V 4 bases and J 9 bases; bases outside gene matches: 7. Germline-derived CDR1 and CDR2 are MNHNY and SVGAGI (reference sequence). This CDR3 region has 15 residues. The CDR3: CASSSTSGSFGEQFF. The CDR3 coding sequence is TGTGCCAGCAGTTCGACTAGCGGGAGTTTTGGTGAGCAGTTCTTC.

For this clone: A far bigger clonotype differs at one base, so this is likely a read error. This sample includes further DNA sequences coding for the same CDR3. J is TRBJ2-1 and V is TRBV5-6; the D is unclear. The V gene lost 0 bases and the J gene lost 0 bases, with 7 bases spanning the gap. The CDR3 spans 15 residues. Germline V gene lookup returns CDR1 SGHDT and CDR2 YYEEEE. The CDR3 DNA reads TGTGCCAGCAGCTTGGGGCCGAGCTCCTACAATGAGCAGTTCTTC. Translation: CASSLGPSSYNEQFF.

This chain links TRBV5-6 with TRBJ2-1, with TRBD1 identical over 7 bases. The germline gives CDR1 SGHDT, CDR2 YYEEEE. J gave up 5 bases and V 0 bases, and 8 bases lay outside the gene matches. The CDR3 totals 16 residues. For the CDR3, the DNA is TGTGCCAGCAGCTTGGGACAGGGAAACGTAAACAATGAGCAGTTCTTC. Protein: CASSLGQGNVNNEQFF.

The chain couples TRBV6-6 to TRBJ2-1; 7 bases align to TRBD1. CDR3 length: 11 amino acids. CDR1 is MNHNY, CDR2 SVGAGI, per germline (reference sequence). J was trimmed by 6 bases and V by 7 bases; bases with no gene match: 0. The DNA for the CDR3 is TGTGCCAGCAACAGGGGCAATGAGCAGTTCTTC. This encodes CASNRGNEQFF.

V and J are TRBV4-3 and TRBJ2-3, with D perhaps TRBD1 (5 bases). Trimming removed 4 bases from V and 4 bases from J, with 15 bases in between. Germline V gene sequence: CDR1 LGHNA, CDR2 YSLEER. The CDR3 totals 15 residues. The chain's CDR3 is CASSPQLQVPDTQYF. The CDR3 DNA sequence: TGCGCCAGCAGCCCTCAACTACAGGTCCCAGATACGCAGTATTTT.

This clone was recorded only once. At the DNA level, this CDR3 is encoded by other sequences in the same sample as well. The genes are TRBV19 and TRBJ2-1; 10 positions agree with TRBD2. V was pared by 3 bases and J by 0 bases, with 2 bases of the junction left unmatched. CDR1 LNHDA and CDR2 SQIVND come from the germline V gene (reference sequence). The CDR3 runs 16 residues. In nucleotides, the CDR3 is TGTGCCAGTAGTATCGCTAGCGGGAGCTCCTACAATGAGCAGTTCTTC. Translation: CASSIASGSSYNEQFF.

This clone was observed a handful of times. The chain is built from TRBV27 and TRBJ2-2, with D perhaps TRBD2 (6 bases). V was pared by 0 bases and J by 6 bases, with 11 bases between. From germline, CDR1 is MNHEY and CDR2 SMNVEV (reference sequence). The CDR3 loop spans 15 amino acids. The CDR3 nucleotides are TGTGCCAGCAGTTTATCGTGGCGGGACCCCGGGGAGCTGTTTTTT. It codes for CASSLSWRDPGELFF.

The table lists this clone with a count of one. The rearrangement joins TRBV7-2 to TRBJ1-1; D perhaps matches TRBD1 (5 bases). This CDR3 is built from 14 residues. Deletions cut 1 base from V and 6 bases from J, with 12 bases between. Germline V gene sequence: CDR1 SGHTA, CDR2 FQGNSA. This chain's CDR3 is CASSLDIGTAEAFF. CDR3 coding DNA: TGTGCCAGCAGCTTAGACATAGGGACTGCTGAAGCTTTCTTT.

The V call is TRBV9, the J call TRBJ2-2; D is unclear. V shed 6 bases and J shed 7 bases, with 13 bases lying between them. Germline V gene data show CDR1 as SGDLS and CDR2 as YYNGEE. There are 13 residues in the CDR3. CDR3 in DNA: TGTGCCAGCACCGCGCGTGTTAGCGGGGAGCTGTTTTTT. Translation gives CASTARVSGELFF.

V usage is TRBV9 and J usage is TRBJ1-4; 7 bases align to TRBD1. The CDR3 consists of 14 residues. The germline CDR1 and CDR2 sequences are SGDLS and YYNGEE. The V gene end was trimmed by 7 bases and the J gene end by 7 bases; junction bases not matched to a gene: 10. The CDR3 loop reads CASGDREGGEKLFF. The CDR3, as DNA: TGTGCCAGCGGTGACAGGGAAGGGGGTGAAAAACTGTTTTTT.

The chain uses TRBV9 and TRBJ2-7, with D possibly TRBD1 on 6 matching bases. The CDR3 covers 13 residues. Trimming took off 4 bases at V and 1 base at J, with 9 bases between the two ends. The V gene's germline CDR1 is SGDLS and CDR2 YYNGEE. DNA of the CDR3: TGTGCCAGCAGCCGGGACACATCCTACGAGCAGTACTTC. This translates into CASSRDTSYEQYF.

The chain couples TRBV4-3 to TRBJ2-6; 7 bases map to TRBD1. Germline CDR1 is LGHNA and CDR2 is YSLEER. V trimming: 1 base; J trimming: 0 bases; junction bases outside the gene matches: 9. The length of the CDR3 is 19 residues. CDR3 loop: CASSQVARGRISGANVLTF. In nucleotides, the CDR3 is TGCGCCAGCAGCCAAGTGGCGAGGGGGCGAATCTCTGGGGCCAACGTCCTGACTTTC.

Notes on this clone: The sample holds other DNA sequences that translate to the same CDR3. The chain carries TRBV5-5 and TRBJ2-7; no definite D call. The germline V gene encodes CDR1 SGHKS and CDR2 YYEKEE (reference sequence). V lost 2 bases to trimming and J lost 3 bases, with 3 bases between them. The CDR3 is made up of 11 amino acids. The CDR3: CASSFGYEQYF. CDR3 in DNA: TGTGCCAGCAGCTTCGGCTACGAGCAGTACTTC.

The chain is built from TRBV5-4 and TRBJ1-1, with D perhaps matching TRBD1 (6 bases). CDR3 length: 15 residues. Germline V gene lookup returns CDR1 SGHNT and CDR2 YYREEE (reference sequence). V shed 0 bases and J shed 5 bases, with 14 bases lying between them. In nucleotides, the CDR3 is TGTGCCAGCAGCTTGGCTCGATGGCAGGGGACTGAAGCTTTCTTT. This sequence encodes CASSLARWQGTEAFF.

CDR3 residues: CASSLGGANNEQFF. In DNA, the CDR3 is TGTGCCAGCAGTTTAGGGGGGGCGAACAATGAGCAGTTCTTC. This sequence joins TRBV27 and TRBJ2-1; D is perhaps TRBD2 (7 bases). The CDR3 is 14 residues long. V was pared by 2 bases and J by 5 bases, with 10 bases between. Germline CDR1 is MNHEY and CDR2 is SMNVEV (reference sequence).

The genes are TRBV11-2 and TRBJ2-1; 9 nucleotides line up with TRBD2. The junction had 14 bases not matched to a gene; V was cut back by 6 bases and J by 5 bases. This CDR3 contains 17 residues. Germline CDR1 reads SGHAT; CDR2 reads FQNNGV. CDR3 residues: CASRNPRAAGGNNEQFF. CDR3 nucleotide sequence: TGTGCCAGCAGAAACCCCCGGGCGGCGGGAGGGAACAATGAGCAGTTCTTC. Variable domain in full (rest from reference TRBV11-2 and TRBJ2-1): EAGVAQSPRYKIIEKRQSVAFWCNPISGHATLYWYQQILGQGPKLLIQFQNNGVVDDSQLPKDRFSAERLKGVDSTLKIQPAKLEDSAVYLCASRNPRAAGGNNEQFFGPGTRLTVL.

J is TRBJ2-1 and V is TRBV9; D may be TRBD2 (6 bases). V shed 3 bases and J shed 4 bases, with 11 bases lying between them. Per the germline V gene, CDR1 is SGDLS and CDR2 is YYNGEE. CDR3 size: 14 residues. The CDR3 loop is CASSARDSYNEQFF. CDR3 bases: TGTGCCAGCAGCGCGCGGGACTCATACAATGAGCAGTTCTTC.

The J gene is TRBJ1-1, the V gene TRBV19; D is possibly TRBD1 (6 bases). Looked up from germline, CDR1 is LNHDA and CDR2 is SQIVND (reference sequence). The CDR3 has 15 residues. V lost 6 bases to trimming and J lost 3 bases, with 17 bases between them. The CDR3, as DNA: TGTGCCAGTAGGGTGGGACAAGGGCTTTACACTGAAGCTTTCTTT. Translating gives CASRVGQGLYTEAFF.

The chain links TRBV7-2 to TRBJ2-2, with TRBD2 matching 8 bases. The CDR3 is 16 residues long. The J segment lost 5 bases and the V segment lost 5 bases, leaving 10 bases of the junction unmatched. The germline V gene has CDR1 SGHTA and CDR2 FQGNSA. CDR3 in amino acids: CASSPAGAVWTGELFF. The CDR3 region has the DNA TGTGCCAGCAGCCCAGCGGGGGCGGTATGGACCGGGGAGCTGTTTTTT.

This clone has just one count. The CDR3 nucleotides read TGCAGCGTTGAATTCCCGACAGGTGACACCGGGGAGCTGTTTTTT. It encodes CSVEFPTGDTGELFF. The rearrangement joins TRBV29-1 to TRBJ2-2; the D gene is possibly TRBD1 (6 bases). CDR3 length equals 15 residues. With 2 bases removed from V and 3 bases from J, the gap between germline ends came to 13 bases. Germline V gives CDR1 SQVTM, CDR2 ANQGSEA.